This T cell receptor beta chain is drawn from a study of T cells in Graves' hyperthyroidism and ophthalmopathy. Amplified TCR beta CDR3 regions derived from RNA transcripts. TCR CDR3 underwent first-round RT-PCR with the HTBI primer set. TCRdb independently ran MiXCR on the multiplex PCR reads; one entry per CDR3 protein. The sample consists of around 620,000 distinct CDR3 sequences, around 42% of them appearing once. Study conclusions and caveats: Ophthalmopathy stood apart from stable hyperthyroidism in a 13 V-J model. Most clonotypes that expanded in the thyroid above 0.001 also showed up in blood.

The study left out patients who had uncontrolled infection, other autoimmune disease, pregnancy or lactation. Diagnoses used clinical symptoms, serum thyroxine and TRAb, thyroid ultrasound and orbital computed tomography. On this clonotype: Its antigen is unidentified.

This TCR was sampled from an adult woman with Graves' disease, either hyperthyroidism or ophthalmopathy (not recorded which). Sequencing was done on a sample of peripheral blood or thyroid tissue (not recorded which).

This chain's CDR3 is CSARDQGRETEAFF. The CDR3 coding sequence is TGCAGTGCTAGAGACCAGGGAAGGGAGACTGAAGCTTTCTTT. The gene calls are TRBV20-1 and TRBJ1-1, with D perhaps TRBD1 (5 bases). The length of the CDR3 is 14 residues. The V end was cut by 0 bases, the J end by 5 bases, with 13 bases between. The germline V gene encodes CDR1 DFQATT and CDR2 SNEGSKA (reference sequence).